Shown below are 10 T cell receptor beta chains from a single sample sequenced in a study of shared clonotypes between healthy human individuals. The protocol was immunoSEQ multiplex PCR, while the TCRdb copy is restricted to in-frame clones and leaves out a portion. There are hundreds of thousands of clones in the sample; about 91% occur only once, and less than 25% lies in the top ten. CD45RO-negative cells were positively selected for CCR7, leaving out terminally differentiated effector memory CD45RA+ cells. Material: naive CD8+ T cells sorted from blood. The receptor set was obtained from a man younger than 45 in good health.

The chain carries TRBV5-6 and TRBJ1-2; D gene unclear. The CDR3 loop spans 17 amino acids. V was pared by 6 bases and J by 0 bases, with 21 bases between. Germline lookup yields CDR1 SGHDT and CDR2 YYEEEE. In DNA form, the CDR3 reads TGTGCCAGCAAAAGGCCTACGGAGCGCAGTCCTAACTATGGCTACACCTTC. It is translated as CASKRPTERSPNYGYTF.

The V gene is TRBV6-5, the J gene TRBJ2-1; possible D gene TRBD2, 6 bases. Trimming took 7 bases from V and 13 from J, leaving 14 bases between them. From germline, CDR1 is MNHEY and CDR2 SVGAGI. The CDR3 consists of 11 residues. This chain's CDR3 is CASTRGSEQFF. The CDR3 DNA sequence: TGTGCCAGCACGCGGGGTAGCGAACAGTTCTTC.

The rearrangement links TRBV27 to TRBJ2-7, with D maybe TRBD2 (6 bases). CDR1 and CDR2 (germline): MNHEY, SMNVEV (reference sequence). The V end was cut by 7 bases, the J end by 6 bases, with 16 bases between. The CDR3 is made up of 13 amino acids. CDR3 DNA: TGTGCCAGCATGGGGCCGGGGGTAGGCGAGCAGTACTTC. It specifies CASMGPGVGEQYF.

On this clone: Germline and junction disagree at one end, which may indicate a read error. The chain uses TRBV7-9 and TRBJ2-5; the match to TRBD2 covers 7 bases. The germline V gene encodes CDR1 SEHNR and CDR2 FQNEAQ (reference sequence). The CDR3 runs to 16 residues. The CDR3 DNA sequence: TGCGCCAGCAGCCCCCAGCGGGAAAGGTACCAAGAGACCCAGTACTTC. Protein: CASSPQRERYQETQYF.

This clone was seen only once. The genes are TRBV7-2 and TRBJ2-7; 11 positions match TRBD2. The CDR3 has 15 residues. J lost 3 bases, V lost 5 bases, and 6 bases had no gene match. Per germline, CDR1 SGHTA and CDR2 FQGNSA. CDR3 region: CASSTSGSPNYEQYF. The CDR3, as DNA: TGTGCCAGCAGCACTAGCGGGAGCCCCAACTACGAGCAGTACTTC.

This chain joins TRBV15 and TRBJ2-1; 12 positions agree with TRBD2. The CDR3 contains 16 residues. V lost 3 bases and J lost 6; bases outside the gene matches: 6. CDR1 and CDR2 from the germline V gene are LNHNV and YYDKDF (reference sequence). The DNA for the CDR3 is TGTGCCACCAGCAGTCTAGCGGGAGGGCCCGCCAATGAGCAGTTCTTC. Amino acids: CATSSLAGGPANEQFF.

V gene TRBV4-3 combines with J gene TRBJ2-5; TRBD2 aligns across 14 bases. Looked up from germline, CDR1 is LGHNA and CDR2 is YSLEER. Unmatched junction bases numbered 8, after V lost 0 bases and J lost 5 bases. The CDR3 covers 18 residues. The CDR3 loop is CASSQDFPGLAGEETQYF. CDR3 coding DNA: TGCGCCAGCAGCCAAGATTTTCCGGGACTAGCGGGAGAGGAGACCCAGTACTTC.

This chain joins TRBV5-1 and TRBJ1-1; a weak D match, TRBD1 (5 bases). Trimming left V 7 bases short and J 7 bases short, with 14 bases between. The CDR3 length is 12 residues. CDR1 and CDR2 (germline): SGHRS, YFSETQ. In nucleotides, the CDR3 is TGCGCCAGCCGTCCCCAGGGTGGTGAAGCTTTCTTT. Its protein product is CASRPQGGEAFF. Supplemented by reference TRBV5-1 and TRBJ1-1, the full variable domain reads KAGVTQTPRYLIKTRGQQVTLSCSPISGHRSVSWYQQTPGQGLQFLFEYFSETQRNKGNFPGRFSGRQFSNSRSEMNVSTLELGDSALYLCASRPQGGEAFFGQGTRLTVV.

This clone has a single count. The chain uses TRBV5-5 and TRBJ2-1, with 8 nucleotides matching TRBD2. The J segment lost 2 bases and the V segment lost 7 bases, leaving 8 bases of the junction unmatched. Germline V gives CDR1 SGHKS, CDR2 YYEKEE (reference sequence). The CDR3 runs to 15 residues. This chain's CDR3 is CASLPGAGAYNEQFF. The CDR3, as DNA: TGTGCCAGCCTTCCCGGAGCGGGAGCCTACAATGAGCAGTTCTTC.

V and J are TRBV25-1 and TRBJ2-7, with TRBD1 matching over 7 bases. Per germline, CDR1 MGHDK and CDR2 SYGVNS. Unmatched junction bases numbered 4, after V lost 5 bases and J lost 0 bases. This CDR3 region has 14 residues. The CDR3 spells CASSTGTDSYEQYF. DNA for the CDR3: TGTGCCAGCAGTACCGGGACAGACTCCTACGAGCAGTACTTC.